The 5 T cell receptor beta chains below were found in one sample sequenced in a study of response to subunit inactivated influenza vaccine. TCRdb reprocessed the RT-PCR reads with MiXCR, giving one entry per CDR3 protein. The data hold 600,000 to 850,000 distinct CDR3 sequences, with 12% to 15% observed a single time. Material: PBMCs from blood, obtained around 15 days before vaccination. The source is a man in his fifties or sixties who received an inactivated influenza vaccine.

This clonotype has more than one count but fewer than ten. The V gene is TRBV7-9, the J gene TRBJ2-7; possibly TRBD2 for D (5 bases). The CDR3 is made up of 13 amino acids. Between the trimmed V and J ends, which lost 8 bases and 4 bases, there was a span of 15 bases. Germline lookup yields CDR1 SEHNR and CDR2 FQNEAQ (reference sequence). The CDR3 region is CASFSGIGYEQYF. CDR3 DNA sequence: TGTGCCAGCTTTTCGGGGATCGGGTACGAGCAGTACTTC.

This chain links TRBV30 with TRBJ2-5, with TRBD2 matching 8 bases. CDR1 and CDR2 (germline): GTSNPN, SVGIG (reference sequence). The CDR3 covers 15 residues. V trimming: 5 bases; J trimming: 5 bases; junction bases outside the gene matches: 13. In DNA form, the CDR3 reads TGTGCCTGGGGCCCGGGACTAGGTGATCGGGAGACCCAGTACTTC. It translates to CAWGPGLGDRETQYF.

CDR3 in DNA: TGTGCCAGCAATCCCAGCGGGAGTCAATACGAGCAGTACTTC. Protein product: CASNPSGSQYEQYF. This sequence joins TRBV6-1 and TRBJ2-7, with 8 bases that match TRBD2. The J segment lost 4 bases and the V segment lost 7 bases, leaving 9 bases of the junction unmatched. Germline V gene data show CDR1 as MNHNS and CDR2 as SASEGT. The CDR3 covers 14 residues.

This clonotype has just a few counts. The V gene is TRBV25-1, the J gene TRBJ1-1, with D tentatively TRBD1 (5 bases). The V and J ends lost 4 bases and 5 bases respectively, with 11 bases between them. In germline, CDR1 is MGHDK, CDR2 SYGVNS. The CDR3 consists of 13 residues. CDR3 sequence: CASSGGVDTEAFF. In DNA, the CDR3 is TGTGCCAGCAGTGGAGGGGTAGATACTGAAGCTTTCTTT.

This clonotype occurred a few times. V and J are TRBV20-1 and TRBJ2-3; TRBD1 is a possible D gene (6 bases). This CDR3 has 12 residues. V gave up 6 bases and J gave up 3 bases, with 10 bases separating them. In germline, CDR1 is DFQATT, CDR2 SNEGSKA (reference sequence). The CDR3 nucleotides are TGCAGTGCAGAACAGGGTACAGATACGCAGTATTTT. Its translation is CSAEQGTDTQYF.